The present entry profiles one T cell receptor (beta chain) with its context. The CDR3 has 15 amino acids. Per the germline V gene, CDR1 is GTSNPN and CDR2 is SVGIG (reference sequence). The ends were cut back, 3 bases at V and 0 bases at J, with 12 bases in the middle. Authors' data handling: Estimation of nucleated cell counts relied on the amplification of reference gene primers. Sequencing was performed with immunoSEQ multiplex PCR; in TCRdb, only in-frame clones are kept and a portion is missing. V and J calls and clone size are given by that table; D and trimming were obtained from the DNA. The table records about 320,000 clones, just over 85% of them present only once. The sample comes from a study of blood T cell repertoires in COVID-19.

Sequences were obtained from PBMCs or T cells enriched from blood (not recorded which). The chain joins TRBV30 to TRBJ1-3; TRBD1 is a possible D gene (6 bases). The TCR comes from a woman in her late teens or twenties who had recovered from COVID-19. The DNA for the CDR3 is TGTGCCTGGAGCCCTCGGACAGTCTCTGGAAACACCATATATTTT. It yields the protein CAWSPRTVSGNTIYF.